This paragraph covers one TCR beta chain sequence. Its antigen is not known. TCRdb reprocessed the 5' RACE reads and keeps a single row for each CDR3 protein, giving no DNA. The table lists 210,000 or so distinct CDR3 sequences, with 7.5% to 8% in the top ten. This entry belongs to a study of monozygotic twins with inflammatory bowel disease. The study's findings and limits: Twins with IBD were found to have lower TCRbeta diversity (inverse Simpson) than healthy co-twins.

Germline V gene sequence: CDR1 SGHRS, CDR2 YFSETQ. The CDR3 has 15 residues. V gene TRBV5-1 combines with J gene TRBJ2-1; TCRdb names TRBD1, which stays unverified in the absence of DNA. What was sequenced was blood. This TCR came from a human donor with ulcerative colitis or Crohn's disease, or a healthy co-twin of an affected twin (not recorded which). This CDR3 reads CASSLTTVGDGEQFF.